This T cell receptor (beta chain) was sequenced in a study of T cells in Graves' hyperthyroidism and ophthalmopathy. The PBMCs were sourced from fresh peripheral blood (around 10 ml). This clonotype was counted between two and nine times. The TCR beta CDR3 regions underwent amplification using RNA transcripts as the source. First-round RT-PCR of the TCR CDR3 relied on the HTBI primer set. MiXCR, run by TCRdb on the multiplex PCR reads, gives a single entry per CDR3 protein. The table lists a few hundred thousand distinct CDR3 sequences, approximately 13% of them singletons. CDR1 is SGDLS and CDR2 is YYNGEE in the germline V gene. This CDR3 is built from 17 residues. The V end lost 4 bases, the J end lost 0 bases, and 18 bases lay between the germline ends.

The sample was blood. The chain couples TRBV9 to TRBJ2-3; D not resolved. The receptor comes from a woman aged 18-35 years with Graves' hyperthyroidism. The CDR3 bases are TGTGCCAGCAGCCCCCGTTCCTCTATCCTGAGCACAGATACGCAGTATTTT. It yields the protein CASSPRSSILSTDTQYF.